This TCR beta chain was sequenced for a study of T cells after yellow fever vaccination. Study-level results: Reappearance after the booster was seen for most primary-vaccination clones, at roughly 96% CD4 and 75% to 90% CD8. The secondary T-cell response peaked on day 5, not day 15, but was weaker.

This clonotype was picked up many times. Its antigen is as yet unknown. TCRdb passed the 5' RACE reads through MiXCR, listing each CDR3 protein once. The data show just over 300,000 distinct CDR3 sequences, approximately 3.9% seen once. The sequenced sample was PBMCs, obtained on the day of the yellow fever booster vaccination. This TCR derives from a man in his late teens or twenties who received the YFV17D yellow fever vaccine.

CDR3 region: CASRGLLSYGYTF. CDR3 DNA sequence: TGTGCCAGCAGGGGGCTACTGAGTTATGGCTACACCTTC. The chain couples TRBV6-2 or TRBV6-3 to TRBJ1-2; weak D call: TRBD1 (5 bases). Germline CDR1 MNHEY, CDR2 SVGEGT. This CDR3 region has 13 residues. V lost 6 bases, J lost 5 bases, and 13 bases lay in between.